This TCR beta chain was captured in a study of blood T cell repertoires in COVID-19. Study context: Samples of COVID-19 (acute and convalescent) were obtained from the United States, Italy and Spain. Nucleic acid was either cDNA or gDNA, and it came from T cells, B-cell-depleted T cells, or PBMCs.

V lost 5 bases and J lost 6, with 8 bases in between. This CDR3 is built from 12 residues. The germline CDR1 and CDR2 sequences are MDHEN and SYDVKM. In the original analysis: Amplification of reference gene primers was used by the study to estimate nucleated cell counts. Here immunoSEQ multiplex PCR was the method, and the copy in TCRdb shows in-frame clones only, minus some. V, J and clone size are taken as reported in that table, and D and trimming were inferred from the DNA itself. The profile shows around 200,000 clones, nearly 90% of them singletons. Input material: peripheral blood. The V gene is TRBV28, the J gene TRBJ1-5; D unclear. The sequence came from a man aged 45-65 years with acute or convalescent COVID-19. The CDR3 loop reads CASSPLGQPQHF. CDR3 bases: TGTGCCAGCAGTCCCCTCGGTCAGCCCCAGCATTTT. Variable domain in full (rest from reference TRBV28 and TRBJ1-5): DVKVTQSSRYLVKRTGEKVFLECVQDMDHENMFWYRQDPGLGLRLIYFSYDVKMKEKGDIPEGYSVSREKKERFSLILESASTNQTSMYLCASSPLGQPQHFGDGTRLSIL.